The 3 T cell receptor beta chains listed next were all sequenced from one sample in a study of response to subunit inactivated influenza vaccine. TCRdb re-called the RT-PCR reads through MiXCR, storing one row per CDR3 protein. The sample has about half a million distinct CDR3 sequences, 9.5% to 12% seen once. This specimen consisted of PBMCs from blood, obtained about 40 days after vaccination. The source is a man in his fifties who received an inactivated influenza vaccine.

There are a few counts of this clonotype. V and J are TRBV7-2 and TRBJ2-3; 12 bases align to TRBD2. Per germline, CDR1 SGHTA and CDR2 FQGNSA. Germline trimming cut 5 bases from V and 2 bases from J; bases unmatched to any gene: 5. This CDR3 contains 16 residues. In DNA, the CDR3 is TGTGCCAGCAGCCGGGGACTAGCGGGCAACACAGATACGCAGTATTTT. This gives the protein CASSRGLAGNTDTQYF.

At least ten counts were recorded for this clonotype. The J gene is TRBJ2-2, the V gene TRBV12-3 or TRBV12-4, with 10 nucleotides matching TRBD1. The CDR3 has 15 residues. Germline trimming cut 4 bases from V and 4 bases from J; bases unmatched to any gene: 3. The CDR3 DNA reads TGTGCCAGCAGTTCCCGACAGGGGGCCACCGGGGAGCTGTTTTTT. Its protein is CASSSRQGATGELFF.

Ten or more counts support this clonotype. The chain employs TRBV20-1 and TRBJ2-7; perhaps TRBD1 as D (6 bases). The V gene's germline CDR1 is DFQATT and CDR2 SNEGSKA (reference sequence). CDR3 size: 13 residues. Trimming left V 6 bases short and J 6 bases short, with 18 bases between. The CDR3 region has the DNA TGCAGTGCCGCCCGGTTACAGGGCTCCGAGCAGTACTTC. Encoded protein: CSAARLQGSEQYF.